The sequence of this TCR beta chain was determined in a study of T cells in Graves' hyperthyroidism and ophthalmopathy. What was amplified from RNA transcripts were TCR beta CDR3 regions. TCR CDR3 underwent first-round RT-PCR with the HTBI primer set. TCRdb used MiXCR to reprocess the multiplex PCR reads, holding one entry per CDR3 protein. The repertoire includes approximately 420,000 distinct CDR3 sequences, 12% to 15% of them detected once, and approximately 5.8% sits in the top ten. The sequence was obtained from a woman aged 18-29 years with Graves' hyperthyroidism. Sequencing input: blood.

DNA for the CDR3: TGTGCCAGCAGCCTTATCCCGGGACAGGGGGTCAACACCATATATTTT. It yields the protein CASSLIPGQGVNTIYF. This rearrangement joins TRBV2 to TRBJ1-3, with 11 bases fitting TRBD1. V shed 6 bases and J 7 bases; nucleotides not matched to a gene: 11. The CDR3 covers 16 residues. Germline V gene lookup returns CDR1 SNHLY and CDR2 FYNNEI.